This T cell receptor beta chain was captured by sequencing in a study of CD8+ T cells in alopecia areata. Findings of the study overall: In scalp and blood, many expanded lesional clones persisted during tofacitinib. Uncertainty about whether baseline CD8+ expansion is linked to response remains, with one nonresponder.

Notes on this clone: Antigen unknown. The same CDR3 also results from other DNA sequences found in this sample.

The sample's treatment: oral pan-JAK inhibitor, 5-10 mg twice daily. CD4+ and CD8+ T cells were sorted from PBMCs. V lost 0 bases and J 4 bases, leaving 6 bases between the germline ends. CDR3 length: 14 amino acids. The germline CDR1 and CDR2 sequences are LGHNA and YSLEER. RNA was isolated and reverse transcribed to cDNA, the sequencing template. The assay was immunoSEQ multiplex PCR, and TCRdb's table has in-frame clones only and misses some. This sample has 150,000 to 200,000 clones, with roughly 60% found just once. The gene calls are TRBV4-3 and TRBJ2-2; D uncertain. This clonotype was sampled from a human donor with alopecia areata. The sample was CD4+ T cells sorted from blood, taken between weeks 47 and 50, from a patient treated with tofacitinib. The CDR3 loop reads CASSQDSGTGELFF. CDR3 sequence (DNA): TGCGCCAGCAGCCAAGATTCTGGCACCGGGGAGCTGTTTTTT.